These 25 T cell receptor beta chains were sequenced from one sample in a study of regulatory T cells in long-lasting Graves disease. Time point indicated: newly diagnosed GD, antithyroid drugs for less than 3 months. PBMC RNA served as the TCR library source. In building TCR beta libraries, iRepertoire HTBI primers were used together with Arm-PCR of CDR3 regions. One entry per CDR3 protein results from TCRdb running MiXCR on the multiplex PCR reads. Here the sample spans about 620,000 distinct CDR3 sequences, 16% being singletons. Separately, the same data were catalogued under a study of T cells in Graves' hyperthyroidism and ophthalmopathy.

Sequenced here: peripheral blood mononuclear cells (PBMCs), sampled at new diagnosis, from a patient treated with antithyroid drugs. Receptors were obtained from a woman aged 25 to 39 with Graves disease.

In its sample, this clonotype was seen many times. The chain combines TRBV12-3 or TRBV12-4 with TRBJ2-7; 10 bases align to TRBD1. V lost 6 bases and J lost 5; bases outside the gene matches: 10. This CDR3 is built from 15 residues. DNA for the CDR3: TGTGCCAGCAGCCCCAGGGACAGGGGTCCCCACGAGCAGTACTTC. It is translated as CASSPRDRGPHEQYF.

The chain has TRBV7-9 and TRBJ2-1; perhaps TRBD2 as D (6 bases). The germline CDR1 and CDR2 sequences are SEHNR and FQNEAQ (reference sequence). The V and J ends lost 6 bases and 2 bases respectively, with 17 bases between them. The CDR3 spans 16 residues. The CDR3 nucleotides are TGTGCCAGCAGAATTCATAGGGAGGACCCCTACAATGAGCAGTTCTTC. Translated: CASRIHREDPYNEQFF.

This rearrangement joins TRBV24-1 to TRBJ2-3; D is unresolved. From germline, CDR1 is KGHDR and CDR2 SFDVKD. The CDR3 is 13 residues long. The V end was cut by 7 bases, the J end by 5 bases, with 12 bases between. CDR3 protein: CATSLSILDTQYF. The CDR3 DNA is TGTGCCACCAGCTTGAGTATACTAGATACGCAGTATTTT.

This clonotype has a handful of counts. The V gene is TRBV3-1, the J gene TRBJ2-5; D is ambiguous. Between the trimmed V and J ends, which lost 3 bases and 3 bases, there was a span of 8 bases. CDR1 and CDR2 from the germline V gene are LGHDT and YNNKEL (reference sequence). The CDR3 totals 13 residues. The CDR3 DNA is TGTGCCAGCAGCCACCTGAAGGAAGAGACCCAGTACTTC. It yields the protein CASSHLKEETQYF.

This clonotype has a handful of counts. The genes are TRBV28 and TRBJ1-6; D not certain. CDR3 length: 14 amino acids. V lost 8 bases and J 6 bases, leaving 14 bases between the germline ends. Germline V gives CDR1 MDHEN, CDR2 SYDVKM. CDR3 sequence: CASGSGQPNSPLHF. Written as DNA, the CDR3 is TGTGCCAGCGGCTCTGGGCAGCCTAATTCACCCCTCCACTTT.

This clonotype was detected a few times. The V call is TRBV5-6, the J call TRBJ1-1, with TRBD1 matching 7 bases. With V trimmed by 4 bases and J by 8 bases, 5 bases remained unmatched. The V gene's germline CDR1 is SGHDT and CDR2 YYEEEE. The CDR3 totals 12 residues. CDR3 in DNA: TGTGCCAGCAGCCCCGGACAGGCCGAAGCTTTCTTT. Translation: CASSPGQAEAFF.

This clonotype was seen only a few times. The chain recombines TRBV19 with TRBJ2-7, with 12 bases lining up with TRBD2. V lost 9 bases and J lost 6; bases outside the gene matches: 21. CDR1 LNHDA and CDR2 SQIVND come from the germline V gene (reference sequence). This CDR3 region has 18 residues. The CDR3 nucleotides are TGTGCCAGACCGAACAGGTTACTAGCGGGAGGCTCGTTCTGCGAGCAGTACTTC. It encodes CARPNRLLAGGSFCEQYF.

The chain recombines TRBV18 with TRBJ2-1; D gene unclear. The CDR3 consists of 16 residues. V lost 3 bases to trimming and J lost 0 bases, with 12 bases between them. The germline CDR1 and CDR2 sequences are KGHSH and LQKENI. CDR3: CASSPIAASSYNEQFF. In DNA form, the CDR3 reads TGTGCCAGCTCACCCATTGCGGCCAGCTCCTACAATGAGCAGTTCTTC.

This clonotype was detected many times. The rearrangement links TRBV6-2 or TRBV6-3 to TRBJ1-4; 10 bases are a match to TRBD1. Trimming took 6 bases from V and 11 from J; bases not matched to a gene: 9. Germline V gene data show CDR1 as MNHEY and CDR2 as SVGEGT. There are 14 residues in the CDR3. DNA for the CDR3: TGTGCCAGCAGAGGGGGGACAGGGGAGTACAAACTGTTTTTT. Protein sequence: CASRGGTGEYKLFF.

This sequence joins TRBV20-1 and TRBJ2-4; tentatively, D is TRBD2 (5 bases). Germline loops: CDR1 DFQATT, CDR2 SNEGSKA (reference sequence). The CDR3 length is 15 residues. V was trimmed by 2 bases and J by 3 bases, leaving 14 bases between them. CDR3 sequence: CSARHPGSVKNIQYF. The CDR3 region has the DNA TGCAGTGCTAGACACCCGGGGTCAGTCAAAAACATTCAGTACTTC.

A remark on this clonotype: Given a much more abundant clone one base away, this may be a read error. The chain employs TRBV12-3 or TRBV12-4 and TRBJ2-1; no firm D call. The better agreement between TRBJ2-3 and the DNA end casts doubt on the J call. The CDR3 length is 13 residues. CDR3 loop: CASSLFGSGTQYF. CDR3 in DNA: TGTGCCAGCAGTTTATTCGGGTCAGGTACGCAGTATTTT.

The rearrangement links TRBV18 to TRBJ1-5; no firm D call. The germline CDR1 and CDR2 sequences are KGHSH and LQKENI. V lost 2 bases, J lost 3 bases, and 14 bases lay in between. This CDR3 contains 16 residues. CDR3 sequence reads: CASSPSPPTLNQPQHF. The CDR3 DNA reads TGTGCCAGCTCACCATCTCCACCCACTCTCAATCAGCCCCAGCATTTT.

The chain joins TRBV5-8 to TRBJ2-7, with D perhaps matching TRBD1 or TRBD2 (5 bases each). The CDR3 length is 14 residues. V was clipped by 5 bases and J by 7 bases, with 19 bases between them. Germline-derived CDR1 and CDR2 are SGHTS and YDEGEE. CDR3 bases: TGTGCCAGCAGGGGACCCCAAGATGTTCCTGAGCAGTACTTC. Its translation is CASRGPQDVPEQYF.

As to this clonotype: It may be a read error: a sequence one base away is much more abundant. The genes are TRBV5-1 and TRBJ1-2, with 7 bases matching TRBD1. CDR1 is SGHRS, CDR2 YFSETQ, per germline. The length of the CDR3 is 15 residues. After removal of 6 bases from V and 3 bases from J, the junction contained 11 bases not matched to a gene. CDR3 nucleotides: TGCGCCAGCAACTATGGACAGGCTGAGTACTATGGCTACACCTTC. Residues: CASNYGQAEYYGYTF.

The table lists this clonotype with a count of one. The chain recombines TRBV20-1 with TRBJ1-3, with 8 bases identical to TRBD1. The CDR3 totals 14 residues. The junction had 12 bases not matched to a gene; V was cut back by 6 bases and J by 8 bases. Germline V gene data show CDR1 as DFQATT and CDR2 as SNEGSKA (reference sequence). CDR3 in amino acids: CSARPGQGIHTIYF. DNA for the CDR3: TGCAGTGCCAGACCAGGACAGGGAATTCACACCATATATTTT.

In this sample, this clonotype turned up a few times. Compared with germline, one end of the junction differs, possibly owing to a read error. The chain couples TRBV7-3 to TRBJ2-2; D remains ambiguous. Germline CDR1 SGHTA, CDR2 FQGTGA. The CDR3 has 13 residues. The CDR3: CVSSVVRSGELFF. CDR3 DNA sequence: TGTGTCAGCAGCGTGGTTAGGTCCGGGGAGCTGTTTTTT. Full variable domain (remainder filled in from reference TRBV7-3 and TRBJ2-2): GAGVSQTPSNKVTEKGKYVELRCDPISGHTALYWYRQSLGQGPEFLIYFQGTGAADDSGLPNDRFFAVRPEGSVSTLKIQRTERGDSAVYLCVSSVVRSGELFFGEGSRLTVL.

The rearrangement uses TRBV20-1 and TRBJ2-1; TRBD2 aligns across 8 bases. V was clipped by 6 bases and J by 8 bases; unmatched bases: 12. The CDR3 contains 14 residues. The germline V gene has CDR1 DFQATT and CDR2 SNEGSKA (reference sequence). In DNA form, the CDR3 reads TGCAGTGCCGCCGGAGGACTAGCTAAAGATGAGCAGTTCTTC. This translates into CSAAGGLAKDEQFF.

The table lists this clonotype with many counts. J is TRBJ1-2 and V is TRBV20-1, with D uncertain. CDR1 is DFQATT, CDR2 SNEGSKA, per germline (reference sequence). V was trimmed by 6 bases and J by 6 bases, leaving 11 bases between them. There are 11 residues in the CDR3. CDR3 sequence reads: CSAPIGDGYTF. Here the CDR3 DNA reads TGCAGTGCCCCGATCGGGGATGGCTACACCTTC.

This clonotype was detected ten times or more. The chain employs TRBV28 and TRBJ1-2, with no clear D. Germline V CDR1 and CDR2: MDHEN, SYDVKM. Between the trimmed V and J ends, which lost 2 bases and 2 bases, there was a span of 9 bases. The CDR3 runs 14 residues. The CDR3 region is CASSLLPENYGYTF. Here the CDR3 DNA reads TGTGCCAGCAGTTTACTTCCAGAGAACTATGGCTACACCTTC.

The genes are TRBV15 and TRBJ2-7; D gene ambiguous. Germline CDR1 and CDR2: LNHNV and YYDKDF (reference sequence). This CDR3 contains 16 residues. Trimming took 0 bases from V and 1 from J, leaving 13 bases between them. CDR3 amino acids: CATSRDRSGSSYEQYF. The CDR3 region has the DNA TGTGCCACCAGCAGAGATCGTTCCGGCAGTTCCTACGAGCAGTACTTC. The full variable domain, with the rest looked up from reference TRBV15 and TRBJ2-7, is DAMVIQNPRYQVTQFGKPVTLSCSQTLNHNVMYWYQQKSSQAPKLLFHYYDKDFNNEADTPDNFQSRRPNTSFCFLDIRSPGLGDTAMYLCATSRDRSGSSYEQYFGPGTRLTVT.

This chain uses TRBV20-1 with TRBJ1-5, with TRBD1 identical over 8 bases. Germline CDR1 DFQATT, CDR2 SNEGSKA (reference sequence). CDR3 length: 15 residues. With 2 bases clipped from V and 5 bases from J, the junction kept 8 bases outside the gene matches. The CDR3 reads CSARFRDRSYQPQHF. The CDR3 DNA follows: TGCAGTGCTAGATTCCGGGACAGGTCTTATCAGCCCCAGCATTTT.

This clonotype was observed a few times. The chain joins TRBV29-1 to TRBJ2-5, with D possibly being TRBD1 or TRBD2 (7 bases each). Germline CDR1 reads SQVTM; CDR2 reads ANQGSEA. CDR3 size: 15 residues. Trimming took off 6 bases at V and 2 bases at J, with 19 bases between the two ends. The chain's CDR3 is CSVVKTGRGQETQYF. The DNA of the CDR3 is TGCAGCGTCGTGAAGACAGGGAGGGGACAAGAGACCCAGTACTTC.

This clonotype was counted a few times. Written as DNA, the CDR3 is TGCGCCAGCAGTGACCGCTGGAGGAGCGGAAGTTACAATGAGCAGTTCTTC. Protein sequence: CASSDRWRSGSYNEQFF. V is TRBV10-1 and J is TRBJ2-1, with D perhaps matching TRBD2 (5 bases). The CDR3 runs 17 residues. Germline lookup yields CDR1 WNHNN and CDR2 SYGVQD (reference sequence). The V and J ends lost 3 bases and 4 bases respectively, with 19 bases between them.

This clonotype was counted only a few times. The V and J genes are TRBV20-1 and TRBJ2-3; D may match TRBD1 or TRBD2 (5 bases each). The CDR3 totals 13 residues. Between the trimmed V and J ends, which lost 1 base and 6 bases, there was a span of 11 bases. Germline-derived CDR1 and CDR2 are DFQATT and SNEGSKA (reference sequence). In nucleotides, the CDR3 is TGCAGTGCTAGAGTTCCGGGGCCGGATACGCAGTATTTT. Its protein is CSARVPGPDTQYF.

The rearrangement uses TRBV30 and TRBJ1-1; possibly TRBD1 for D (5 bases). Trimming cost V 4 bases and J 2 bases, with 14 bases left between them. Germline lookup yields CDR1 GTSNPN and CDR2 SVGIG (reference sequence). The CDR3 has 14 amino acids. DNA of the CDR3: TGTGCCTGGACAATGGGAGGGGACAACACTGAAGCTTTCTTT. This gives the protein CAWTMGGDNTEAFF.